The rows below give T cell receptor beta chains drawn from one sample of a study of graft-versus-host responses after intestinal transplantation. The protocol was immunoSEQ multiplex PCR, while the TCRdb copy is restricted to in-frame clones and leaves out a portion. The repertoire holds tens of thousands of clones, with roughly 90% as singletons. Antigens for these TCRs are unknown. This specimen consisted of unstimulated CD4+ T cells sorted from spleen or lymph node cells, obtained before transplant. These receptors all come from a human donor who was the organ donor for an intestinal transplant. Each CDR3 is given with its conserved first and last residue. The D gene is left open where the match is weak. Clone sizes are given selectively: once, few, many, or a class where the clone is expanded.

d_gene: NA; j_gene: TRBJ1-5; v_gene: TRBV4-3; abundance: NA; CDR3aa: CASSQGPGGNQPQHF; CDR3nt: TGCGCCAGCAGCCAAGGCCCAGGGGGCAATCAGCCCCAGCATTTT
d_gene: NA; j_gene: TRBJ2-7; v_gene: TRBV14; abundance: NA; CDR3aa: CASSQGPRGSYEQYF; CDR3nt: TGTGCCAGCAGCCAAGGACCAAGGGGATCCTACGAGCAGTACTTC
d_gene: NA; j_gene: TRBJ1-1; v_gene: TRBV5-1; abundance: NA; CDR3aa: CASSSTTGVNTEAFF; CDR3nt: TGCGCCAGCAGCTCAACAACCGGGGTCAACACTGAAGCTTTCTTT
d_gene: TRBD2; j_gene: TRBJ2-1; v_gene: TRBV4-1; abundance: NA; CDR3aa: CASSQDWGTSGRAREQFF; CDR3nt: TGCGCCAGTAGCCAAGATTGGGGGACTAGCGGGAGGGCCCGTGAGCAGTTCTTC
d_gene: NA; j_gene: TRBJ1-1; v_gene: TRBV6-5; abundance: NA; CDR3aa: CASSYSTAGVNTEAFF; CDR3nt: TGTGCCAGCAGTTACTCGACGGCAGGGGTGAACACTGAAGCTTTCTTT
d_gene: TRBD1; j_gene: TRBJ1-5; v_gene: TRBV19; abundance: NA; CDR3aa: CASQPYPGTGGDYSNQPQHF; CDR3nt: TGTGCCAGTCAGCCATACCCCGGGACAGGAGGCGATTATAGCAATCAGCCCCAGCATTTT
d_gene: TRBD2; j_gene: TRBJ2-3; v_gene: TRBV30; abundance: NA; CDR3aa: CAWSSGSSGNTDTQYF; CDR3nt: TGTGCCTGGAGCTCAGGCTCTAGCGGGAACACAGATACGCAGTATTTT
d_gene: NA; j_gene: TRBJ2-4; v_gene: TRBV6-1; abundance: NA; CDR3aa: CASSELRTVKNIQYF; CDR3nt: TGTGCCAGCAGTGAACTTAGGACAGTTAAAAACATTCAGTACTTC
d_gene: TRBD2; j_gene: TRBJ2-1; v_gene: TRBV28; abundance: NA; CDR3aa: CASSPRFYGASGSVDEQFF; CDR3nt: TGTGCCAGCAGCCCTCGCTTCTACGGGGCTAGCGGGAGTGTCGATGAGCAGTTCTTC
d_gene: NA; j_gene: TRBJ2-7; v_gene: TRBV10-3; abundance: NA; CDR3aa: CAISLGGQPQKSYEQYF; CDR3nt: TGTGCCATCAGCCTCGGGGGACAGCCTCAAAAATCCTACGAGCAGTACTTC
d_gene: TRBD2; j_gene: TRBJ2-3; v_gene: TRBV28; abundance: NA; CDR3aa: CASTLAGWGTQYF; CDR3nt: TGTGCCAGCACCCTAGCGGGCTGGGGGACGCAGTATTTT
d_gene: TRBD2; j_gene: TRBJ2-1; v_gene: TRBV19; abundance: NA; CDR3aa: CASTEVAGGPNEQFF; CDR3nt: TGTGCCAGTACCGAGGTAGCGGGAGGGCCCAATGAGCAGTTCTTC
d_gene: NA; j_gene: TRBJ1-1; v_gene: TRBV7-3; abundance: NA; CDR3aa: CASSFSLNTEAFF; CDR3nt: TGTGCCAGCAGCTTCTCCCTCAACACTGAAGCTTTCTTT
d_gene: NA; j_gene: TRBJ2-1; v_gene: TRBV7-6; abundance: few; CDR3aa: CASSSQNYNEQFF; CDR3nt: TGTGCCAGCTCGTCACAGAATTACAATGAGCAGTTCTTC
d_gene: TRBD2; j_gene: TRBJ2-1; v_gene: TRBV7-2; abundance: NA; CDR3aa: CASRGSRLADNEQFF; CDR3nt: TGTGCCAGCAGGGGGTCTCGACTAGCCGACAATGAGCAGTTCTTC
d_gene: TRBD2; j_gene: TRBJ2-3; v_gene: TRBV25-1; abundance: once; CDR3aa: CASDITSGGGTDTQYF; CDR3nt: TGTGCCAGCGATATAACTAGCGGAGGAGGCACAGATACGCAGTATTTT
d_gene: NA; j_gene: TRBJ1-3; v_gene: TRBV5-3; abundance: NA; CDR3aa: CARSGSEKVKGSGNTIYF; CDR3nt: TGTGCCAGAAGCGGCTCGGAGAAGGTGAAAGGCTCTGGAAACACCATATATTTT